The entry that follows covers one T cell receptor (beta chain) sequence. What it recognizes is unknown. Sequencing used immunoSEQ multiplex PCR; TCRdb keeps in-frame clones, though not all of them. The sample holds under 150,000 clones, about 93% seen once. This sample is drawn from a study of graft-versus-host responses after intestinal transplantation. The overall study: Recipients received multivisceral, liver-intestinal, or isolated intestinal transplants. Every transplant recipient was induced with anti-thymocyte globulin, then maintained on tacrolimus and steroids for 2 to 4 years.

Study outcomes and limitations: High graft-versus-host to host-versus-graft clonal ratios were seen in allografts of patients with graft-donor T cell macrochimerism.

V gave up 3 bases and J gave up 0 bases, with 7 bases separating them. The CDR3 totals 14 residues. CDR1 and CDR2 from the germline V gene are SGHRS and YFSETQ. This receptor was obtained from a human donor who received an intestinal transplant. Sequencing used unstimulated CD4+ T cells sorted from spleen or lymph node cells, obtained before intestinal transplant. This rearrangement joins TRBV5-1 to TRBJ2-1; D tentatively reads TRBD1 or TRBD2 (5 bases each). This CDR3 is CASSSGGSYNEQFF. The CDR3 region has the DNA TGCGCCAGCAGCTCTGGGGGCTCCTACAATGAGCAGTTCTTC. The full variable domain, completed using reference TRBV5-1 and TRBJ2-1, is KAGVTQTPRYLIKTRGQQVTLSCSPISGHRSVSWYQQTPGQGLQFLFEYFSETQRNKGNFPGRFSGRQFSNSRSEMNVSTLELGDSALYLCASSSGGSYNEQFFGPGTRLTVL.